The 17 T cell receptor beta chains below were found in one sample sequenced in a study of PD-1 blockade in classical Hodgkin lymphoma. Time point noted: newly diagnosed, previously untreated cHL patient sample. It was by magnetic negative selection that CD4+ T cells were purified from thawed PBMCs. TCRdb's table, derived via immunoSEQ multiplex PCR, lists solely in-frame clones and lacks some. The sample has 15,000 or so clones, 80% to 95% seen once. Source material: CD4+ T cells from blood. These receptors were collected from a human donor with classical Hodgkin lymphoma.

The chain joins TRBV15 to TRBJ1-2; no firm D call. Trimming left V 2 bases short and J 8 bases short, with 12 bases between. Germline CDR1 and CDR2: LNHNV and YYDKDF (reference sequence). The CDR3 loop spans 13 amino acids. Written as DNA, the CDR3 is TGTGCCACCAGCAGATTTAAGGAAGGGGGCTACACCTTC. It yields the protein CATSRFKEGGYTF.

The V gene is TRBV27, the J gene TRBJ2-7, with D possibly TRBD2 on 5 matching bases. The V end lost 2 bases, the J end lost 6 bases, and 17 bases lay between the germline ends. This CDR3 is built from 15 residues. Germline CDR1 is MNHEY and CDR2 is SMNVEV (reference sequence). DNA for the CDR3: TGTGCCAGCAGTTTAGCCCCCAGAGGGCCTCGCGAGCAGTACTTC. Protein product: CASSLAPRGPREQYF.

V is TRBV29-1 and J is TRBJ2-7; 10 nucleotides align to TRBD2. CDR1 is SQVTM, CDR2 ANQGSEA, per germline. The CDR3 spans 12 residues. V lost 7 bases to trimming and J lost 3 bases; unmatched junction nucleotides: 3. The CDR3 is CSARTSGYEQYF. In DNA, the CDR3 is TGCAGCGCGAGGACTAGCGGCTACGAGCAGTACTTC.

The CDR3: CASSLPGSYNEQFF. In DNA, the CDR3 is TGTGCCAGCAGCTTGCCGGGGTCCTACAATGAGCAGTTCTTC. This chain links TRBV28 with TRBJ2-1; a weak D match, TRBD2 (5 bases). The CDR3 runs to 14 residues. The germline V gene has CDR1 MDHEN and CDR2 SYDVKM. V dropped 6 bases and J dropped 1 base, with 10 bases sitting between them. Variable domain in full (rest from reference TRBV28 and TRBJ2-1): DVKVTQSSRYLVKRTGEKVFLECVQDMDHENMFWYRQDPGLGLRLIYFSYDVKMKEKGDIPEGYSVSREKKERFSLILESASTNQTSMYLCASSLPGSYNEQFFGPGTRLTVL.

The chain uses TRBV4-2 and TRBJ1-3; 7 bases are a match to TRBD1. CDR1 is LGHNA, CDR2 YNFKEQ, per germline. The trim removed 1 base at V and 1 base at J, leaving 7 bases unmatched. The CDR3 has 17 amino acids. For the CDR3, the DNA is TGTGCCAGCAGCCAAGCAGGGGGGGCGCCGTCTGGAAACACCATATATTTT. It is translated as CASSQAGGAPSGNTIYF.

V and J are TRBV7-6 and TRBJ2-5; 10 bases agree with TRBD2. This CDR3 has 16 amino acids. CDR1 is SGHVS and CDR2 is FNYEAQ in the germline V gene. J lost 2 bases, V lost 1 base, and 4 bases had no gene match. CDR3: CASSLVLAGEQETQYF. In DNA, the CDR3 is TGTGCCAGCAGCTTAGTTCTAGCGGGAGAGCAAGAGACCCAGTACTTC.

The genes are TRBV25-1 and TRBJ1-2; 9 bases align to TRBD1. Germline trimming cut 2 bases from V and 0 bases from J; bases unmatched to any gene: 7. This CDR3 is built from 17 residues. The germline CDR1 and CDR2 sequences are MGHDK and SYGVNS. CDR3 DNA: TGTGCCAGCAGTGAAATGGGGACAGGGACAGCTAACTATGGCTACACCTTC. Its translation: CASSEMGTGTANYGYTF.

The chain recombines TRBV6-1 with TRBJ2-5, with D perhaps TRBD1 or TRBD2 (7 bases each). V was pared by 8 bases and J by 9 bases, with 22 bases between. Germline values: CDR1 MNHNS, CDR2 SASEGT. The CDR3 has 14 residues. The CDR3, as DNA: TGTGCCAGCGGCTTAACGCAGGGGGGGTCGGCCCAGTACTTC. It specifies CASGLTQGGSAQYF.

The V gene is TRBV6-4, the J gene TRBJ2-2; 12 bases fit TRBD2. There are 18 residues in the CDR3. Germline assignment: CDR1 MRHNA and CDR2 SNTAGT. J gave up 1 base and V 6 bases, and 9 bases lay outside the gene matches. DNA of the CDR3: TGTGCCAGCAGAAACCTAGCGGGAGGGAGTGAGAACACCGGGGAGCTGTTTTTT. As protein: CASRNLAGGSENTGELFF.

The gene calls are TRBV6-4 and TRBJ1-2; D uncertain. With 4 bases removed from V and 8 bases from J, the gap between germline ends came to 2 bases. Germline-derived CDR1 and CDR2 are MRHNA and SNTAGT. The CDR3 extends over 9 amino acids. CDR3 bases: TGTGCCAGCAGTGGGGGCTACACCTTC. Amino acids: CASSGGYTF.

This chain joins TRBV5-1 and TRBJ1-5, with D uncertain. The ends were cut back, 4 bases at V and 7 bases at J, with 12 bases in the middle. Germline CDR1 SGHRS, CDR2 YFSETQ. The CDR3 has 13 residues. The CDR3 DNA is TGCGCCAGCAGCCTGACTTCGGGGCAGCCCCAGCATTTT. Its translation is CASSLTSGQPQHF.

A word on this clone: Sequence at one end of the junction differs from germline and may be a read error. The chain joins TRBV28 to TRBJ1-2; D perhaps matches TRBD1 (5 bases). Germline CDR1 reads MDHEN; CDR2 reads SYDVKM. The CDR3 has 13 residues. The CDR3 spells CASSSTGAGSSAF. Written as DNA, the CDR3 is TGTGCCAGCAGTTCCACAGGAGCAGGCTCCTCGGCCTTC.

The CDR3 loop is CASSTFRDRGYNEQFF. In nucleotides, the CDR3 is TGTGCCAGCAGCACCTTTAGGGACAGGGGTTACAATGAGCAGTTCTTC. The chain recombines TRBV7-9 with TRBJ2-1; TRBD1 aligns across 10 bases. Germline CDR1 is SEHNR and CDR2 is FQNEAQ (reference sequence). The CDR3 covers 16 residues. V lost 5 bases, J lost 4 bases, and 8 bases stayed unmatched.

The chain couples TRBV5-6 to TRBJ1-4, with 11 bases aligning to TRBD1. Germline V gene lookup returns CDR1 SGHDT and CDR2 YYEEEE. The V segment lost 4 bases and the J segment 6 bases; nucleotides outside the gene matches: 2. CDR3 length: 14 amino acids. The CDR3 nucleotides are TGTGCCAGCAGCGCGGACAGGGGGCATGAAAAACTGTTTTTT. Residues: CASSADRGHEKLFF.

J is TRBJ1-1 and V is TRBV25-1; no reliable D call. Trimming took off 4 bases at V and 7 bases at J, with 7 bases between the two ends. The CDR3 contains 11 residues. The germline gives CDR1 MGHDK, CDR2 SYGVNS. CDR3 DNA: TGTGCCAGCAGTGGGACGTTTGAAGCTTTCTTT. This codes for CASSGTFEAFF.

The V and J genes are TRBV5-4 and TRBJ2-1; TRBD2 agrees at 13 bases. Trimming took 4 bases from V and 7 from J; bases not matched to a gene: 2. This CDR3 spans 14 amino acids. The germline V gene has CDR1 SGHNT and CDR2 YYREEE (reference sequence). The CDR3 here is CASSQGLAGNEQFF. CDR3 DNA: TGTGCCAGCAGCCAGGGACTAGCGGGAAATGAGCAGTTCTTC.

A word on this clone: The sample holds other DNA sequences that translate to the same CDR3. The rearrangement joins TRBV5-1 to TRBJ1-4, with D possibly matching TRBD1 (6 bases). This CDR3 region has 12 residues. Trimming cost V 4 bases and J 7 bases, with 8 bases left between them. CDR1 is SGHRS, CDR2 YFSETQ, per germline. The CDR3: CASSLQGEKLFF. The CDR3 nucleotides read TGCGCCAGCAGCCTACAGGGTGAAAAACTGTTTTTT.